Listed below are T cell receptor beta chains from one sample, sequenced in a study of T cell repertoires in cytomegalovirus infection. Their cognate antigens are unknown. One entry per CDR3 protein, called by TCRdb with MiXCR from the reads. The data show about 770,000 distinct CDR3 sequences, almost 30% seen once. The sequences come from cultured CD8+ T cells from PBMCs, collected from culture after CMV antigen stimulation. These receptors were obtained from a human donor in good health (CMV status not recorded). Some clones in this sample may be carry-over from other donors' samples. CDR3s include the opening cysteine and the closing phenylalanine or tryptophan. The D gene is left open where the match is weak. A row's size may be missing; if present it is once, few, many or a size class.

>TRBV2|TRBJ1-1|-|-|13
TGTGCCAGCTGTTCCTGGGAAGGCGAGCCAGCTTTCTTT
CASCSWEGEPAFF
>TRBV6-5|TRBJ2-2|-|few|14
TGTGCCAGCACCCCCGGACCGAACACCGGGGAGCTGTTTTTT
CASTPGPNTGELFF
>TRBV6-5|TRBJ2-1|-|few|11
TGTGCCAGCAGTCACCACAATGAGCAGTTCTTC
CASSHHNEQFF
>TRBV6-2/TRBV6-3|TRBJ2-5|-|few|10
TGTGCCAGCAAGGCCAAGTCCCAGTACTTC
CASKAKSQYF
>TRBV7-6|TRBJ2-7|-|-|16
TGTGCCAGCAGCCCCCGTAGGGCCTCCCAAAGGTACGAGCAGTACTTC
CASSPRRASQRYEQYF
>TRBV24-1|TRBJ1-1|-|-|13
TGTGCCACCAGTGATTCGAGGGGTCCTGAAGCTTTCTTT
CATSDSRGPEAFF
>TRBV10-2|TRBJ2-5|TRBD2|-|15
TGCGCAGTGGGGGGGGGGGTCGGTCGTAGAGAGACCCAGTACTTC
CAVGGGVGRRETQYF
>TRBV14|TRBJ1-4|-|-|15
TGTGCCAGCAGCAGTTCCAGGGCCACTAATGAAAAACTGTTTTTT
CASSSSRATNEKLFF
>TRBV10-3|TRBJ2-7|TRBD2|-|15
TGTGCCATCAGTGAGTCCCCGGGACTAGCGGGCGAGCAGTACTTC
CAISESPGLAGEQYF
>TRBV6-1|TRBJ2-1|-|few|16
TGTGCCAGCAGTGAAGGGAGGCGGGGCTCCTACAATGAGCAGTTCTTC
CASSEGRRGSYNEQFF
>TRBV7-3|TRBJ2-3|TRBD2|many|15
TGTGCCAGCAGCCTTACTTTAGCGGGGAGGGATACGCAGTATTTT
CASSLTLAGRDTQYF
>TRBV19|TRBJ1-2|-|-|16
TGTGCCAGTAGTACCGCGGACCCAAACCCCTTCTATGGCTACACCTTC
CASSTADPNPFYGYTF
>TRBV7-2|TRBJ2-1|-|many|15
TGTGCCAGCAGCTCGGGGGACAGCAAGTACAATGAGCAGTTCTTC
CASSSGDSKYNEQFF
>TRBV7-8|TRBJ1-1|TRBD1|-|15
TGTGCCAGCAGCTTGTGGACAGGGGTTGGGACTGAAGCTTTCTTT
CASSLWTGVGTEAFF
>TRBV11-2|TRBJ2-1|-|-|16
TGTGCCAGCAGCTTCTGGTTTAGCGGAGGATACAATGAGCAGTTCTTC
CASSFWFSGGYNEQFF
>TRBV4-3|TRBJ1-2|-|-|13
TGCGCCAGCAGCCATAGTTACGGCTATGGCTACACCTTC
CASSHSYGYGYTF
>TRBV7-9|TRBJ2-5|-|few|15
TGTGCCAGCAGCTCCCCGATGACAGGAGGAGAGACCCAGTACTTC
CASSSPMTGGETQYF
>TRBV18|TRBJ1-5|-|-|16
TGTGCCAGCTCACCAGGGGACTTCCGTAGCAATCAGCCCCAGCATTTT
CASSPGDFRSNQPQHF
>TRBV7-9|TRBJ1-6|-|few|16
TGTGCCAGCAGCTTAATTGCTGGGGTTGCTAATTCACCCCTCCACTTT
CASSLIAGVANSPLHF
>TRBV27|TRBJ1-2|-|-|13
TGTGCCGGCAGCCCAGGGGCGAGTTATGGCTACACCTTC
CAGSPGASYGYTF
>TRBV6-1|TRBJ2-7|-|-|14
TGTGCCAGCAGTGTGAGGACAGAAGTTTACGAGCAGTACTTC
CASSVRTEVYEQYF
>TRBV10-2|TRBJ1-3|-|few|14
TGCGCCAGCAGTGACCCGGGCTCTGGAAACACCATATATTTT
CASSDPGSGNTIYF
>TRBV19|TRBJ1-2|TRBD1|few|13
TGTGCCAGTAGAGGACAGGCAGACTCTGGCTACACCTTC
CASRGQADSGYTF
>TRBV5-4|TRBJ1-1|TRBD1|-|14
TGTGCCAGCAGCTGGACAGGGTTGGGCACTGAAGCTTTCTTT
CASSWTGLGTEAFF
>TRBV19|TRBJ1-1|-|-|16
TGTGCCAGTAGTCGACTAGGAGGGGGTGACGACACTGAAGCTTTCTTT
CASSRLGGGDDTEAFF
>TRBV6-1|TRBJ1-3|-|many|16
TGTGCCAGCAGTGAATTACCAGTTCTGTCTGGAAACACCATATATTTT
CASSELPVLSGNTIYF
>TRBV4-1|TRBJ1-5|-|few|14
TGCGCCAGCAGCCAATATCAGGGGAATCAGCCCCAGCATTTT
CASSQYQGNQPQHF
>TRBV7-6|TRBJ2-7|-|-|12
TGTGCCAGCAGCTTATCAGGGCACGAGCAGTACTTC
CASSLSGHEQYF
>TRBV29-1|TRBJ2-2|-|-|12
TGCAGCGTTAACACTAGGGCCGGGGAGCTGTTTTTT
CSVNTRAGELFF
>TRBV6-5|TRBJ2-5|-|-|16
TGTGCCAGCAGTCCAGAGAAGATAGCATTTGTGGAGACCCAGTACTTC
CASSPEKIAFVETQYF
>TRBV19|TRBJ2-2|-|many|13
TGTGCCAGTAGTATATTTGGGGGCGGGGAGCTGTTTTTT
CASSIFGGGELFF
>TRBV19|TRBJ1-5|-|few|19
TGTGCCAGTAGTATGGCTCCACGGAGAGGGGGGGGTAGCAATCAGCCCCAGCATTTT
CASSMAPRRGGGSNQPQHF
>TRBV19|TRBJ2-2|-|-|10
TGTGCCACCTACACCGGGGAGCTGTTTTTT
CATYTGELFF
>TRBV12-3/TRBV12-4|TRBJ1-3|-|few|14
TGTGCCAGCAGTTTAGACGCTCCTCCGGACACCATATATTTT
CASSLDAPPDTIYF